Described below is a single T cell receptor beta chain sequence and its context. This CDR3 spans 14 amino acids. V lost 7 bases and J lost 8, with 18 bases in between. In germline, CDR1 is SGHVS, CDR2 FNYEAQ. The sample originates from a study of naive and memory T cell subsets. Four PCR rounds used nested alpha and beta constant region primers plus the SP2 primer. For blood and skin samples, reverse transcription used TCR alpha and beta constant primers. From the 5' RACE reads, TCRdb called clonotypes with MiXCR, one entry per CDR3 protein. The data show tens of thousands of distinct CDR3 sequences, 8% to 9% seen once. The library had UMIs added by 3' ligation of an oligonucleotide to TCR cDNA. Whole blood, 2.5 ml, came from adult healthy volunteers. Unsorted total RNA, about 1 to 1000 ng, was DNase treated before reverse transcription.

This chain connects TRBV7-6 to TRBJ2-1, with D maybe TRBD2 (5 bases). The TCR sequence derives from a female donor in good health. As DNA, the CDR3 is TGTGCCAGCACCCCAATGGCCGGGAAGGATGAGCAGTTCTTC. Translating it yields CASTPMAGKDEQFF. Looking up the rest from reference TRBV7-6 and TRBJ2-1 gives the full variable domain: GAGVSQSPRYKVTKRGQDVALRCDPISGHVSLYWYRQALGQGPEFLTYFNYEAQQDKSGLPNDRFSAERPEGSISTLTIQRTEQRDSAMYRCASTPMAGKDEQFFGPGTRLTVL.